Shown below are 8 T cell receptor beta chains from a single sample sequenced in a study of blood T cell repertoires in COVID-19. The data were produced by immunoSEQ multiplex PCR, yet TCRdb's version contains in-frame clones alone and is incomplete. This table holds about 430,000 clones, roughly 90% found once. The material sequenced was PBMCs or T cells enriched from blood (not recorded which). The origin of the receptors is a woman between 18 and 29 years old who had been exposed to COVID-19.

The rearrangement uses TRBV19 and TRBJ2-3; a weak D match, TRBD2 (5 bases). Germline lookup yields CDR1 LNHDA and CDR2 SQIVND (reference sequence). Trimming took off 4 bases at V and 4 bases at J, with 15 bases between the two ends. The CDR3 has 15 amino acids. The CDR3 DNA follows: TGTGCCAGTAGTAGTGAGGGTCTCAGCCCAGATACGCAGTATTTT. Translated, it gives CASSSEGLSPDTQYF.

The chain recombines TRBV3-1 (or the pseudogene TRBV3-2) with TRBJ1-5, with 7 bases aligning to TRBD1. J lost 4 bases, V lost 8 bases, and 14 bases had no gene match. The CDR3 spans 16 residues. In germline, CDR1 is LGHDT, CDR2 YNNKEL (reference sequence). CDR3 protein: CASPGDSTIGNQPQHF. For the CDR3, the DNA is TGTGCCAGCCCCGGGGACAGCACGATAGGAAATCAGCCCCAGCATTTT.

The CDR3 loop is CASSEGQTDTQYF. Written as DNA, the CDR3 is TGCGCCAGCAGTGAGGGACAGACAGATACGCAGTATTTT. The chain uses TRBV10-1 and TRBJ2-3, with a weak D call TRBD1 (6 bases). The CDR3 spans 13 residues. Germline values: CDR1 WNHNN, CDR2 SYGVQD (reference sequence). Trimming removed 2 bases from V and 3 bases from J, with 6 bases in between.

The chain uses TRBV19 and TRBJ2-3; D might be TRBD2 (6 bases). V was pared by 1 base and J by 2 bases, with 10 bases between. Germline values: CDR1 LNHDA, CDR2 SQIVND (reference sequence). The CDR3 sequence is 15 residues long. The CDR3 loop reads CASSIGDFYTDTQYF. Here the CDR3 DNA reads TGTGCCAGTAGTATAGGGGACTTTTACACAGATACGCAGTATTTT.

This clone occurred once. The gene calls are TRBV11-2 and TRBJ1-2; 8 nucleotides agree with TRBD1. V shed 5 bases, J shed 8 bases, and the junction held 10 bases outside the gene matches. Germline assignment: CDR1 SGHAT and CDR2 FQNNGV. The CDR3 totals 14 residues. CDR3 loop: CASSPGTGGPGYTF. The DNA for the CDR3 is TGTGCCAGCAGCCCCGGGACAGGCGGCCCGGGCTACACCTTC.

The chain is built from TRBV19 and TRBJ2-7; a weak D match, TRBD2 (6 bases). The CDR3 is 13 amino acids. Germline-derived CDR1 and CDR2 are LNHDA and SQIVND (reference sequence). Trimming removed 8 bases from V and 3 bases from J, with 14 bases in between. The CDR3 coding sequence is TGTGCCAGTTCCCGGGACTCGATCTACGAGCAGTACTTC. It yields the protein CASSRDSIYEQYF.

The chain is built from TRBV7-9 and TRBJ1-5; possibly TRBD1 for D (6 bases). In germline, CDR1 is SEHNR, CDR2 FQNEAQ (reference sequence). Trimming removed 5 bases from V and 5 bases from J, with 22 bases in between. The CDR3 contains 17 residues. This chain's CDR3 is CASSKTGSPPGHQPQHF. The DNA of the CDR3 is TGTGCCAGCAGCAAGACAGGTAGTCCGCCCGGTCATCAGCCCCAGCATTTT.

This chain connects TRBV14 to TRBJ2-7; 9 bases are a match to TRBD1. This CDR3 is built from 15 residues. Germline lookup yields CDR1 SGHDN and CDR2 FVKESK. The V segment lost 5 bases and the J segment 2 bases; nucleotides outside the gene matches: 7. The CDR3 protein is CASSEQGAPTYEQYF. The CDR3 nucleotides read TGTGCCAGCAGCGAACAGGGGGCCCCAACCTACGAGCAGTACTTC.